This T cell receptor beta chain emerged from a study of blood T cells in healthy people across ages. Study-level points and caveats: Versus aged donors, long-lived donors had higher diversity and more naive CD4+ cells.

This clonotype was picked up a small number of times. Its target is not known. No fewer than 7 million PBMCs went into each sample. This CDR3 has 15 amino acids. Trimming removed 3 bases from V and 3 bases from J, with 14 bases in between. The germline V gene encodes CDR1 MNHNS and CDR2 SASEGT. A second PCR of 7 to 11 cycles used a sample-barcoded 5' primer and a J-beta primer mix. Every molecule of cDNA carried a tag from a template-switch adaptor with 12 random nucleotides. One entry per CDR3 protein results from TCRdb running MiXCR on the 5' RACE reads. Of 850,000 to 1,000,000 distinct CDR3 sequences listed, just over 50% are singletons.

The sample comprised blood. This sequence originates from a woman aged 55-75 years in good health. This rearrangement joins TRBV6-1 to TRBJ2-5, with D possibly matching TRBD2 (6 bases). The chain's CDR3 is CASSEEGGREETQYF. The CDR3 nucleotides read TGTGCCAGCAGTGAGGAGGGAGGAAGGGAAGAGACCCAGTACTTC.